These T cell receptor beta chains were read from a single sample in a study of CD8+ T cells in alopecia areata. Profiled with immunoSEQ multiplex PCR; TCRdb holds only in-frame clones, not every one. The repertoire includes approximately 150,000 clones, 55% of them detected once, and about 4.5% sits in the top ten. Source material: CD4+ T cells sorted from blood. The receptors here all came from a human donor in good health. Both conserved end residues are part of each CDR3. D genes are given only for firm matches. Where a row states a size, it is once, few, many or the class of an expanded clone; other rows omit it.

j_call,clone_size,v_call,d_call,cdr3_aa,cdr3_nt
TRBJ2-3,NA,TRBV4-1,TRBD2,CASSQERTSGKVDTQYF,TGCGCCAGCAGCCAAGAAAGAACTAGCGGTAAGGTGGATACGCAGTATTTT
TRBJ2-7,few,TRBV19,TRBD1,CASSIFQGAGQYF,TGTGCCAGTAGTATCTTCCAGGGGGCCGGGCAGTACTTC
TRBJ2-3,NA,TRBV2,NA,CASAADTQYF,TGTGCCAGTGCGGCAGATACGCAGTATTTT
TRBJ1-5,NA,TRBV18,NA,CASSTGAVNQPQHF,TGTGCCAGCTCAACCGGTGCGGTCAATCAGCCCCAGCATTTT
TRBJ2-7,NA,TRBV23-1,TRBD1,CASSPLPRDRDLAQSYEQYF,TGCGCCAGCAGTCCCCTCCCACGGGACAGGGATTTAGCGCAATCCTACGAGCAGTACTTC
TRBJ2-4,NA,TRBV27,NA,CASSLFGEAKNIQYF,TGTGCCAGCAGTTTATTCGGGGAAGCCAAAAACATTCAGTACTTC
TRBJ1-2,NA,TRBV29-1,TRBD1,CSVDWTGYGYTF,TGCAGCGTTGATTGGACAGGGTATGGCTACACCTTC
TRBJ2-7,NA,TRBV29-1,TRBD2,CSVVVATSGRGAYEQYF,TGCAGCGTTGTAGTAGCCACTAGCGGGAGAGGGGCCTACGAGCAGTACTTC
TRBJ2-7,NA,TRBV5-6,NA,CASSFAGVPYEQYF,TGTGCCAGCAGCTTCGCAGGGGTCCCCTACGAGCAGTACTTC
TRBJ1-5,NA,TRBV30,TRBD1,CAWGVHQGALNQPQHF,TGTGCCTGGGGGGTACATCAGGGGGCGCTCAATCAGCCCCAGCATTTT
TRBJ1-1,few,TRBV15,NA,CATSRDKVNTEAFF,TGTGCCACCAGCAGAGACAAAGTTAACACTGAAGCTTTCTTT
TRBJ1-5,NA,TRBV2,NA,CASSDGGRNQPQHF,TGTGCCAGCAGTGACGGGGGGAGGAATCAGCCCCAGCATTTT
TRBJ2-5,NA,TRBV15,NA,CATSRDKGWGAQYF,TGTGCCACCAGCAGAGACAAGGGCTGGGGGGCCCAGTACTTC
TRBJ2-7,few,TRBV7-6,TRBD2,CASSSQREGHEQYF,TGTGCCAGCAGCTCTCAGCGGGAGGGCCACGAGCAGTACTTC
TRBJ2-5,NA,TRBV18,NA,CASSPGETQYF,TGTGCCAGCTCGCCCGGAGAGACCCAGTACTTC
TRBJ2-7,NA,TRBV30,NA,CAWSPQQDYLRGQYF,TGTGCCTGGAGTCCACAACAGGATTACCTACGAGGGCAGTACTTC
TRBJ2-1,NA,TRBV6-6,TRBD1,CASSGGQGRGEQFF,TGTGCCAGCAGTGGGGGACAGGGGAGGGGTGAGCAGTTCTTC
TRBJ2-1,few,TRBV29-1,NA,CSGWTRRGEQFF,TGCAGCGGGTGGACACGGAGGGGTGAGCAGTTCTTC